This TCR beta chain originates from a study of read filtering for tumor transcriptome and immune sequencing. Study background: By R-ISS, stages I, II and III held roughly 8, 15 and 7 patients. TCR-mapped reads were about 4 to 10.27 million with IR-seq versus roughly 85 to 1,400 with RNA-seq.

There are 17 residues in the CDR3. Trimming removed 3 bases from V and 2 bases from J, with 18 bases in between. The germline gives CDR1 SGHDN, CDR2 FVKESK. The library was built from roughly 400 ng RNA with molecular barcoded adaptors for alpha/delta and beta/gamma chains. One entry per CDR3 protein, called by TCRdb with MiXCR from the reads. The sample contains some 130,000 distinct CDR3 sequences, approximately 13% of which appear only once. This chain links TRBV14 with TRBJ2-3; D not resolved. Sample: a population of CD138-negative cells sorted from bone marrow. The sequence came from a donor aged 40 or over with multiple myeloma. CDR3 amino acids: CASSHNPGQATTDTQYF. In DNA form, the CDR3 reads TGTGCCAGCAGCCACAATCCGGGCCAAGCAACCACAGATACGCAGTATTTT.